Shown below are 23 T cell receptor beta chains from a single sample sequenced in a study of cytomegalovirus exposure and HLA in healthy donors. 13 Jbeta primers and 60 Vbeta primers were used for the PCR. Sequenced by immunoSEQ multiplex PCR; TCRdb stores in-frame clones only, minus some. The data hold some 250,000 clones, with 82% observed a single time. The source material was PBMCs. The receptors come from a woman aged 40-49 years in good health and CMV-seropositive.

The V call is TRBV4-1, the J call TRBJ2-2; D is possibly TRBD1 (6 bases). Trimming removed 2 bases from V and 2 bases from J, with 12 bases in between. The CDR3 has 16 amino acids. CDR1 MGHRA and CDR2 YSYEKL come from the germline V gene. The CDR3 nucleotides are TGCGCCAGCAGCCAATACGACAGGACTAACACCGGGGAGCTGTTTTTT. Translation: CASSQYDRTNTGELFF.

The rearrangement joins TRBV9 to TRBJ2-3, with 8 bases lining up with TRBD2. V trimming: 4 bases; J trimming: 4 bases; junction bases outside the gene matches: 11. The CDR3 sequence is 16 residues long. The V gene's germline CDR1 is SGDLS and CDR2 YYNGEE. CDR3 sequence: CASSPRGSGEADTQYF. In nucleotides, the CDR3 is TGTGCCAGCAGCCCACGAGGTAGCGGGGAGGCAGATACGCAGTATTTT. Based on the CDR3 plus reference TRBV9 and TRBJ2-3, the full variable domain is DSGVTQTPKHLITATGQRVTLRCSPRSGDLSVYWYQQSLDQGLQFLIQYYNGEERAKGNILERFSAQQFPDLHSELNLSSLELGDSALYFCASSPRGSGEADTQYFGPGTRLTVL.

This clone was recorded once. The rearrangement links TRBV7-9 to TRBJ1-2; a possible D gene is TRBD1 (5 bases). The CDR3 totals 13 residues. Trimming cost V 0 bases and J 8 bases, with 10 bases left between them. Per germline, CDR1 SEHNR and CDR2 FQNEAQ (reference sequence). CDR3 in DNA: TGTGCCAGCAGCTTAGCCAGGGTCGAAGGCTACACCTTC. Translation gives CASSLARVEGYTF.

The chain couples TRBV2 to TRBJ1-2; the D is unclear. V was cut by 8 bases and J by 2 bases, with 18 bases left in between. Germline V gene lookup returns CDR1 SNHLY and CDR2 FYNNEI. This CDR3 contains 15 residues. CDR3 region: CASPPRNSMNYGYTF. The CDR3 nucleotides are TGTGCCAGCCCACCCAGGAACAGCATGAACTATGGCTACACCTTC.

The CDR3 is CASSDLDRPRTEAFF. The CDR3 coding sequence is TGTGCCAGCAGTGACTTGGACAGGCCGCGGACTGAAGCTTTCTTT. The J gene is TRBJ1-1, the V gene TRBV25-1, with 7 bases matching TRBD1. V lost 3 bases, J lost 5 bases, and 9 bases stayed unmatched. Germline loops: CDR1 MGHDK, CDR2 SYGVNS. CDR3 length equals 15 residues.

The V and J genes are TRBV7-8 and TRBJ1-6; weak D call: TRBD1 (5 bases). Trimming pared 1 base from V and 1 base from J, leaving 8 bases between. Germline CDR1 reads SGHVS; CDR2 reads FQNEAQ. The CDR3 contains 16 residues. In DNA form, the CDR3 reads TGTGCCAGCAGCTTAGGCGCAGGGTCCTATAATTCACCCCTCCACTTT. Translation: CASSLGAGSYNSPLHF.

The chain has TRBV7-2 and TRBJ1-1; D possibly corresponds to TRBD1 (6 bases). This CDR3 is built from 14 residues. Germline CDR1 SGHTA, CDR2 FQGNSA. Trimming took 2 bases from V and 1 from J, leaving 8 bases between them. CDR3 loop: CASSLQGTNTEAFF. The CDR3 DNA reads TGTGCCAGCAGCTTACAGGGGACGAACACTGAAGCTTTCTTT.

The chain links TRBV13 to TRBJ2-3; 7 nucleotides match TRBD2. V gave up 5 bases and J gave up 1 base; unmatched junction bases: 3. Per germline, CDR1 PRHDT and CDR2 FYEKMQ (reference sequence). The CDR3 runs to 14 residues. The CDR3 DNA reads as TGTGCCAGCAGCCCCCGGGAGGGCACAGATACGCAGTATTTT. Translated: CASSPREGTDTQYF.

The chain combines TRBV9 with TRBJ2-7; D gene uncertain. Trimming cost V 0 bases and J 3 bases, with 10 bases left between them. CDR3 size: 14 residues. The germline CDR1 and CDR2 sequences are SGDLS and YYNGEE. For the CDR3, the DNA is TGTGCCAGCAGCGTAGATGTCACGGGCTACGAGCAGTACTTC. Residues: CASSVDVTGYEQYF.

This clone has only one observation. This chain uses TRBV5-6 with TRBJ1-2; maybe TRBD1 (6 bases). Deletions cut 4 bases from V and 7 bases from J, with 20 bases between. The CDR3 loop spans 15 amino acids. The germline CDR1 and CDR2 sequences are SGHDT and YYEEEE. CDR3: CASSRGHYLVSGYTF. The CDR3 DNA sequence: TGTGCCAGCAGCCGGGGACACTATCTAGTCTCTGGCTACACCTTC. Combining the CDR3 with reference TRBV5-6 and TRBJ1-2 gives the whole variable domain DAGVTQSPTHLIKTRGQQVTLRCSPKSGHDTVSWYQQALGQGPQFIFQYYEEEERQRGNFPDRFSGHQFPNYSSELNVNALLLGDSALYLCASSRGHYLVSGYTFGSGTRLTVV.

This CDR3 reads CASSDLGQGGNTIYF. CDR3 in DNA: TGCGCCAGCAGTGATTTGGGACAGGGAGGAAACACCATATATTTT. The chain carries TRBV10-1 and TRBJ1-3; 9 nucleotides line up with TRBD1. V was clipped by 3 bases and J by 4 bases; unmatched bases: 4. The CDR3 is made up of 15 amino acids. CDR1 and CDR2 from the germline V gene are WNHNN and SYGVQD (reference sequence).

This clone has just one count. The V gene is TRBV6-5, the J gene TRBJ1-2; D call uncertain. This CDR3 is 13 amino acids long. Germline loops: CDR1 MNHEY, CDR2 SVGAGI. V lost 7 bases to trimming and J lost 1 base, with 10 bases between them. CDR3 coding DNA: TGTGCCAGCACCCTGGGAGTTAACTATGGCTACACCTTC. Protein product: CASTLGVNYGYTF.

This rearrangement joins TRBV30 to TRBJ1-2, with D unresolved. The CDR3 totals 14 residues. Between the trimmed V and J ends, which lost 5 bases and 4 bases, there was a span of 17 bases. CDR1 is GTSNPN and CDR2 is SVGIG in the germline V gene (reference sequence). The CDR3 spells CAWPRGPGSYGYTF. The CDR3 bases are TGTGCCTGGCCACGTGGGCCGGGGAGCTATGGCTACACCTTC.

V usage is TRBV5-1 and J usage is TRBJ1-2; the D is unclear. The CDR3 spans 12 residues. Germline CDR1 is SGHRS and CDR2 is YFSETQ. The V and J ends lost 5 bases and 4 bases respectively, with 9 bases between them. The CDR3 DNA is TGCGCCAGCAGAACCGGGTTCTATGGCTACACCTTC. It yields the protein CASRTGFYGYTF.

The genes are TRBV29-1 and TRBJ1-4, with D uncertain. Germline V gene data show CDR1 as SQVTM and CDR2 as ANQGSEA. The V and J ends lost 6 bases and 0 bases respectively, with 11 bases between them. The CDR3 is made up of 14 amino acids. The CDR3 DNA is TGCAGCGTAGCTCCTTTAACAACTAATGAAAAACTGTTTTTT. This translates into CSVAPLTTNEKLFF.

The chain joins TRBV7-2 to TRBJ2-3, with 10 bases identical to TRBD2. V gave up 5 bases and J gave up 2 bases; unmatched junction bases: 4. The CDR3 covers 15 residues. Germline CDR1 is SGHTA and CDR2 is FQGNSA. CDR3 bases: TGTGCCAGCAGCCTGGGACTAGCGTACACAGATACGCAGTATTTT. Encoded protein: CASSLGLAYTDTQYF.

This chain links TRBV11-2 with TRBJ1-1; D is unclear. This CDR3 region has 13 residues. V dropped 5 bases and J dropped 0 bases, with 7 bases sitting between them. CDR1 and CDR2 (germline): SGHAT, FQNNGV. This chain's CDR3 is CASSTSLNTEAFF. In DNA, the CDR3 is TGTGCCAGCAGCACCAGTTTGAACACTGAAGCTTTCTTT.

J is TRBJ1-2 and V is TRBV30, with D unresolved. The CDR3 consists of 13 residues. Trimming took 0 bases from V and 4 from J, leaving 9 bases between them. The V gene's germline CDR1 is GTSNPN and CDR2 SVGIG (reference sequence). The CDR3 region has the DNA TGTGCCTGGAGTGTCCTACTCGGCTATGGCTACACCTTC. Amino acid sequence: CAWSVLLGYGYTF.

The gene calls are TRBV30 and TRBJ2-7; 11 positions agree with TRBD2. Germline V gene lookup returns CDR1 GTSNPN and CDR2 SVGIG (reference sequence). The CDR3 has 15 residues. With V trimmed by 5 bases and J by 2 bases, 8 bases remained unmatched. The CDR3 region has the DNA TGTGCCTGGGATAGCGGGAGGGCCGAGACCTACGAGCAGTACTTC. Protein sequence: CAWDSGRAETYEQYF.

V gene TRBV19 combines with J gene TRBJ1-1, with 7 bases fitting TRBD1. J was trimmed by 7 bases and V by 5 bases; bases with no gene match: 10. The CDR3 has 14 residues. The germline CDR1 and CDR2 sequences are LNHDA and SQIVND (reference sequence). The CDR3 DNA follows: TGTGCCAGTAGTTCCCGACAGGGTGGCGGTGAAGCTTTCTTT. It yields the protein CASSSRQGGGEAFF.

The chain couples TRBV19 to TRBJ2-2, with D tentatively TRBD1 (5 bases). Germline CDR1 reads LNHDA; CDR2 reads SQIVND (reference sequence). V lost 0 bases and J lost 6, with 17 bases in between. CDR3 length: 17 amino acids. The CDR3 is CASSIEFGRASPGELFF. As DNA, the CDR3 is TGTGCCAGTAGTATAGAGTTTGGCAGGGCGAGCCCCGGGGAGCTGTTTTTT.

The chain couples TRBV19 to TRBJ2-3; TRBD1 aligns across 7 bases. The CDR3 extends over 18 amino acids. Trimming cost V 1 base and J 1 base; bases outside gene matches: 11. Germline values: CDR1 LNHDA, CDR2 SQIVND (reference sequence). CDR3 DNA: TGTGCCAGTAGTATAGGAAGGGGGCGAGGTCTGGGCACAGATACGCAGTATTTT. Its translation: CASSIGRGRGLGTDTQYF.

This chain links TRBV19 with TRBJ2-6, with TRBD1 identical over 10 bases. The junction had 3 bases not matched to a gene; V was cut back by 4 bases and J by 0 bases. Per the germline V gene, CDR1 is LNHDA and CDR2 is SQIVND (reference sequence). The CDR3 is made up of 17 amino acids. CDR3 DNA: TGTGCCAGTAGTAGGGGACAGGGGATCTCTGGGGCCAACGTCCTGACTTTC. This translates into CASSRGQGISGANVLTF.